This TCR beta chain was captured in a study of T cell repertoires in cytomegalovirus infection. Whole-study context: Matching HLA type, along with CMV infection, was indicated by public TCR beta signatures.

Via MiXCR, TCRdb re-called the reads, giving one row per CDR3 protein. The table includes under 850,000 distinct CDR3 sequences, less than 40% detected once. Study-wide results and limits: Ex vivo, HLA-C-restricted CMV-specific TCR beta clonotypes prevailed over the rest of the response.

About this clonotype itself: Antigen: not known.

V lost 4 bases and J lost 4, with 28 bases in between. From germline, CDR1 is LGHNA and CDR2 YNFKEQ. This CDR3 region has 19 residues. The TCR was taken from a human donor in good health (CMV status not recorded). Some clones in this sample may be carry-over from other donors' samples. The specimen sequenced was PBMCs. The rearrangement links TRBV4-2 to TRBJ1-2; D unresolved. This CDR3 is CASSPHKGRRAEPRYGYTF. DNA of the CDR3: TGTGCCAGCAGCCCGCACAAGGGCCGACGGGCCGAACCCCGCTATGGCTACACCTTC.